This T cell receptor beta chain was profiled in a study of shared clonotypes between healthy human individuals (dated by TCRdb to 2019 to 2021). In terms of the full investigation: The cohort comprised two women and three men aged 18 to 49 years. For each donor, three plates each were used for CD4 naive and CD4 memory, two plates were used for CD8 naive, and one plate was used for CD8 memory. To estimate repertoire size and how much clonotype sharing occurs between individuals, the study deeply sequenced the blood TCR repertoires of roughly 5 healthy adults. To increase sequencing depth and limit assay-specific biases, different laboratories used diverse techniques to prepare libraries and sequence TCR repertoires. Per donor, leukapheresis produced somewhere between about 0.94 and 8.9 billion PBMCs. Results and caveats for the whole study, not just this receptor: When a few donors were compared, the shared fraction of clonotypes was roughly 4.8% for naive CD4, over 3% for naive CD8, 2.3% for memory CD4, and approximately 0.4% for memory CD8. The genetic and exposure-history diversity represented was limited by the small number of donors. Sampling was limited to blood, and TCR repertoires in tissue likely differ from TCR repertoires in blood. Naive subsets generally had larger estimated clonotype richness than memory subsets. Pairwise subsampling led to the expectation that sequencing depth would affect the degree of clonotype sharing among donors. Even with the large sequencing depth, rarefaction of the sorted-subset datasets indicated that sequencing was incomplete. Higher generation probabilities were observed for clonotypes shared by all four sorted-subset donors than for non-shared clonotypes.

The donors were healthy, HIV-negative adults with no recently reported acute infections or vaccinations. Only Caucasian adults living in Nashville, Tennessee, USA were represented among the donors. CD4+ T cells were enriched through magnetic negative selection, after which naive cells were positively selected on CD45RA and the remaining negative fraction served as the memory subset. Blood was obtained by leukapheresis, after which PBMCs were separated by Ficoll-Histopaque density gradient centrifugation and cryopreserved in liquid nitrogen vapor phase. Purity and quantity of every magnetically sorted T cell population were checked by analytical flow cytometry. Each sorted fraction had its genomic DNA isolated and then quantified by UV absorbance on a Nanodrop 2000c. TCR CDR3 regions were amplified from genomic DNA by multiplex PCR using the deep immunoSEQ assay. Genomic DNA extracted from each cell subset was distributed evenly over all wells of several immunoSEQ 96-well plates, and each plate served as one replicate. For sorted subsets, around 0.2 ug of genomic DNA, equivalent to 25,000 to 30,000 T cell genomes, went into each replicate PCR. Purified libraries were quantified with a Qubit 3.0 fluorometer, sized on a Bioanalyzer 2100, and re-quantified with the KAPA Library Quantification kit. Every immunoSEQ 96-well plate was sequenced on a separate single-read 150-cycle Illumina NextSeq 550 flow cell. Per the source publication's procedure: Because the immunoSEQ output held only junctional sequences and lacked quality scores, the filtering could not match the filtering applied to full-length reads. Sequences were annotated with PyIR, a Python wrapper for IgBLAST v1.9, and V/J genes and CDR3 were assigned using IMGT germline references. Reads were removed for weak V/J assignments (E-value above 1e-6), missing CDR3, stop codons, out-of-frame junctions, or ambiguous translated residues. V3J clonotypes were defined as sequences sharing an identical inferred V gene, J gene, and CDR3 amino acid sequence. To compute the percentage overlap between repertoires, the number of shared unique clonotypes was divided by the size of the smaller repertoire. Repertoire richness was assessed with RTK rarefaction, the Chao1 estimator, and Recon v2.1 estimates of unobserved clonotypes. For all TCRbeta clonotypes obtained by the gDNA method from several donors, generation probabilities were computed with OLGA. TCRdb stores this immuneACCESS table with in-frame sequences only. Part of the clones is absent; in the studies checked, under half of the shortfall reflects unresolved V genes, and no reason is known for the rest. V, J and clone size are those of that table, while D and trimming were read from the DNA. The sample yields 2,500,000 or so clones; roughly 92% were counted once. The ten largest clones take up under 0.15% of the sample.

A word on this clone: Its antigen is still unknown. The sample holds no much larger clone one base away, and base qualities are not on file.

Sequenced sample: naive CD4+ T cells sorted from blood. The sample's cell subset or site, from its label and the paper: CD45RA+ positively selected. This TCR was sampled from a young man in good health.

The CDR3 reads CASSASGTTDTQYF. The DNA sequence reads TGCGCCAGCAGCGCGAGCGGGACCACAGATACGCAGTATTTT. The V and J genes are TRBV4-1 and TRBJ2-3; 7 junctional bases match TRBD2. The CDR3 starts with the cysteine, ends with the phenylalanine, and has 14 residues. Only the CDR3 portion is preserved as DNA: 42 bases, with reading frame beginning at the first base. CDR1 MGHRA and CDR2 YSYEKL are derived from the germline V gene. V trim: 5 bases; J trim: 2 bases; unmatched bases: 4.